This T cell receptor (beta chain) was obtained from a study of cytomegalovirus exposure and HLA in healthy donors. General observations from the study: It was in a later analysis that TCR association rates were seen to vary by HLA locus, highest for DRB1 and lowest for HLA-C.

PCR amplification relied on 60 Vbeta primers (plus 13 Jbeta primers). Authors' data handling: In a later analysis, the count reached about 82 million unique TCR beta chains, with about 9.9 million shared. Profiled with immunoSEQ multiplex PCR; TCRdb holds only in-frame clones, not every one. The V and J calls and clone size were taken over from that table, and D and trimming were inferred from the DNA. The sample holds 150,000 to 190,000 clones, around 83% seen once. As for the donors, each was a healthy bone marrow donor. With 3 bases clipped from V and 4 bases from J, the junction kept 11 bases outside the gene matches. Germline assignment: CDR1 SGDLS and CDR2 YYNGEE. The CDR3 consists of 16 residues. This clone was counted once. The antigen remains unidentified.

Input material: PBMCs. The TCR sequence derives from a woman younger than 30 in good health and CMV-seronegative. This chain links TRBV9 with TRBJ2-5, with 8 nucleotides matching TRBD2. Here the CDR3 DNA reads TGTGCCAGCAGCGCCCCCCCGGGGGGGCGACCAGAGACCCAGTACTTC. Residues: CASSAPPGGRPETQYF.